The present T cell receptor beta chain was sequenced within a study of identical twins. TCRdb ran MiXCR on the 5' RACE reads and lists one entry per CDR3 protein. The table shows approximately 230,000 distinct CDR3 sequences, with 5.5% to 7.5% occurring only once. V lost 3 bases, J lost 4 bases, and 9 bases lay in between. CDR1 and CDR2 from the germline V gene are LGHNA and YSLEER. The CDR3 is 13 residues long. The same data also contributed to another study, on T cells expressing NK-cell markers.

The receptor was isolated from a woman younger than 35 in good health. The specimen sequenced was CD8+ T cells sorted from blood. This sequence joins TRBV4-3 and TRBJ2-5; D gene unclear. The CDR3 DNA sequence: TGCGCCAGCAGCCAGAGTAGTCGAGAGACCCAGTACTTC. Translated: CASSQSSRETQYF.